This TCR beta chain was retrieved from a study of siplizumab effects on memory and regulatory T cells. Study conclusions and caveats: To unstimulated subsets, only a minor fraction of alloreactive clones could be mapped. Siplizumab led to significantly less abundant alloreactive sequences that could be traced back to unstimulated CD4+ memory cells. There appeared to be greater diversity in naive T cells than in memory cells, and naive T cells seemed major contributors to the alloresponse.

The CDR3 totals 15 residues. The V end was cut by 0 bases, the J end by 0 bases, with 5 bases between. In germline, CDR1 is MNHEY, CDR2 SVGAGI. It was about 100,000 TCR templates that were assayed per sample. The table came from immunoSEQ multiplex PCR; TCRdb's copy has only in-frame clones and leaves some out. The sample records roughly 75,000 clones, 93% being singletons. On this clone itself: Antigen: not known. Other DNA sequences in the sample encode the same CDR3.

The rearrangement uses TRBV6-5 and TRBJ1-4; no clear D. Sequencing was done on a sample of CD8+ T cells sorted from blood. This TCR was recovered from a human donor in good health. For the CDR3, the DNA is TGTGCCAGCAGTTACTCGCATGCAACTAATGAAAAACTGTTTTTT. It yields the protein CASSYSHATNEKLFF.